The 27 T cell receptor beta chains in this list originate from one sample, sequenced in a study of shared clonotypes between healthy human individuals. Profiled with immunoSEQ multiplex PCR; TCRdb holds only in-frame clones, not every one. The repertoire includes roughly 2.2 million clones, about 90% of them detected once, and approximately 0.41% sits in the top ten. The sequenced material came from naive CD4+ T cells from PBMCs. Subset reported: CD45RA+ positively selected. These TCRs come from a young man in good health. Some clones in this sample may be carry-over from other donors' samples.

V and J are TRBV27 and TRBJ2-7; D not resolved. Looked up from germline, CDR1 is MNHEY and CDR2 is SMNVEV (reference sequence). Trimming pared 2 bases from V and 3 bases from J, leaving 8 bases between. The CDR3 loop spans 13 amino acids. In DNA form, the CDR3 reads TGTGCCAGCAGTTTACTGACTGGCTACGAGCAGTACTTC. It translates to CASSLLTGYEQYF.

Note on this clone: This sample includes further DNA sequences coding for the same CDR3. The gene calls are TRBV18 and TRBJ2-1; unclear D gene. The CDR3 has 14 residues. Germline lookup yields CDR1 KGHSH and CDR2 LQKENI. V gave up 6 bases and J gave up 0 bases, with 9 bases separating them. The CDR3 spells CASSPSSSYNEQFF. CDR3 sequence (DNA): TGTGCCAGCTCCCCATCGAGCTCCTACAATGAGCAGTTCTTC.

The V call is TRBV5-1, the J call TRBJ2-2; no clear D. Germline values: CDR1 SGHRS, CDR2 YFSETQ. This CDR3 is built from 14 residues. Trimming cost V 5 bases and J 1 base, with 9 bases left between them. The CDR3 here is CASRGVKNTGELFF. In DNA, the CDR3 is TGCGCCAGCAGGGGTGTAAAGAACACCGGGGAGCTGTTTTTT. The whole variable domain, remainder taken from reference TRBV5-1 and TRBJ2-2, is KAGVTQTPRYLIKTRGQQVTLSCSPISGHRSVSWYQQTPGQGLQFLFEYFSETQRNKGNFPGRFSGRQFSNSRSEMNVSTLELGDSALYLCASRGVKNTGELFFGEGSRLTVL.

The CDR3 coding sequence is TGTGCCAGCAGTTACGGACTAGCGGGAGGAATAGAGACCCAGTACTTC. Translated: CASSYGLAGGIETQYF. V gene TRBV6-6 combines with J gene TRBJ2-5; 14 bases map to TRBD2. CDR1 and CDR2 (germline): MNHNY, SVGAGI (reference sequence). The CDR3 sequence is 16 residues long. The junction had 3 bases not matched to a gene; V was cut back by 2 bases and J by 4 bases.

This chain uses TRBV9 with TRBJ2-2; D is unclear. The V gene's germline CDR1 is SGDLS and CDR2 YYNGEE. CDR3 length: 16 amino acids. Trimming left V 4 bases short and J 0 bases short, with 13 bases between. CDR3 nucleotides: TGTGCCAGCAGCCCTGCCCCCGCCGCGAACACCGGGGAGCTGTTTTTT. Its translation: CASSPAPAANTGELFF.

The chain employs TRBV10-3 and TRBJ2-5, with 9 bases that match TRBD2. The DNA end is more similar to TRBJ2-7, so the J call may be wrong. Germline CDR1 reads ENHRY; CDR2 reads SYGVKD. The CDR3 loop spans 14 amino acids. CDR3 region: CAIRRAGGPDEQYF. CDR3 DNA: TGTGCCATCAGGAGGGCGGGAGGGCCCGACGAGCAGTACTTC.

V is TRBV9 and J is TRBJ1-5, with D unclear. The CDR3 totals 15 residues. In germline, CDR1 is SGDLS, CDR2 YYNGEE. Trimming took off 0 bases at V and 5 bases at J, with 12 bases between the two ends. CDR3 DNA: TGTGCCAGCAGCGTAGGGCACGGCCCCCATCAGCCCCAGCATTTT. Protein product: CASSVGHGPHQPQHF.

The chain couples TRBV7-9 to TRBJ1-1; possibly TRBD1 for D (5 bases). V lost 1 base and J lost 10, with 13 bases in between. The CDR3 length is 13 residues. CDR1 is SEHNR, CDR2 FQNEAQ, per germline (reference sequence). CDR3 sequence: CASSLVAGRGAFF. CDR3 coding DNA: TGTGCCAGCAGCTTAGTTGCAGGGCGAGGAGCTTTCTTT.

The chain recombines TRBV18 with TRBJ2-3; D perhaps matches TRBD1 (6 bases). The germline CDR1 and CDR2 sequences are KGHSH and LQKENI. The ends were cut back, 5 bases at V and 4 bases at J, with 13 bases in the middle. The length of the CDR3 is 14 residues. In DNA, the CDR3 is TGTGCCAGCTCAGAATTACAGGGCCCAGATACGCAGTATTTT. This encodes CASSELQGPDTQYF.

This chain links TRBV7-9 with TRBJ1-2, with a weak D call TRBD1 (6 bases). The CDR3 length is 15 residues. V lost 4 bases, J lost 1 base, and 13 bases lay in between. Germline V gene data show CDR1 as SEHNR and CDR2 as FQNEAQ (reference sequence). In nucleotides, the CDR3 is TGTGCCAGCAGCTCCGAACAGGGATATAACTATGGCTACACCTTC. It encodes CASSSEQGYNYGYTF.

The gene calls are TRBV4-3 and TRBJ2-1; 9 bases line up with TRBD1. CDR1 and CDR2 (germline): LGHNA, YSLEER. This CDR3 is 16 amino acids long. Unmatched junction bases numbered 10, after V lost 2 bases and J lost 8 bases. The chain's CDR3 is CASSQSPGQGIDEQFF. In nucleotides, the CDR3 is TGCGCCAGCAGCCAAAGCCCGGGACAGGGAATTGATGAGCAGTTCTTC.

CDR3 sequence (DNA): TGTGCCAGCGACCTTTTTGGGGATACGCAGTATTTT. Residues: CASDLFGDTQYF. This sequence joins TRBV6-1 and TRBJ2-3; D ambiguous. V was shortened by 8 bases and J by 6 bases, with 12 bases between the two germline ends. In germline, CDR1 is MNHNS, CDR2 SASEGT. This CDR3 has 12 residues.

The chain is built from TRBV18 and TRBJ2-6; weak D call: TRBD1 (5 bases). The CDR3 is 18 amino acids. Germline loops: CDR1 KGHSH, CDR2 LQKENI. Trimming took 3 bases from V and 0 from J, leaving 15 bases between them. The CDR3 is CASSPQGASHSGANVLTF. DNA for the CDR3: TGTGCCAGCTCACCTCAGGGTGCCAGCCACTCTGGGGCCAACGTCCTGACTTTC. Combining the CDR3 with reference TRBV18 and TRBJ2-6 gives the whole variable domain NAGVMQNPRHLVRRRGQEARLRCSPMKGHSHVYWYRQLPEEGLKFMVYLQKENIIDESGMPKERFSAEFPKEGPSILRIQQVVRGDSAAYFCASSPQGASHSGANVLTFGAGSRLTVL.

The V call is TRBV28, the J call TRBJ2-6; tentatively, D is TRBD1 (5 bases). V was trimmed by 2 bases and J by 2 bases, leaving 7 bases between them. The CDR3 contains 15 residues. Germline CDR1 and CDR2: MDHEN and SYDVKM. The CDR3 is CASSLVRAGANVLTF. CDR3 DNA sequence: TGTGCCAGCAGTTTAGTCAGGGCTGGGGCCAACGTCCTGACTTTC. Full variable domain (missing parts from reference TRBV28 and TRBJ2-6): DVKVTQSSRYLVKRTGEKVFLECVQDMDHENMFWYRQDPGLGLRLIYFSYDVKMKEKGDIPEGYSVSREKKERFSLILESASTNQTSMYLCASSLVRAGANVLTFGAGSRLTVL.

This sequence joins TRBV6-6 and TRBJ2-5; D uncertain. The J call may be wrong; the DNA end is better matched by TRBJ2-7. The CDR3 extends over 12 amino acids. Germline V lookup: CDR1 MNHNY, CDR2 SVGAGI (reference sequence). The CDR3 DNA is TGTGCCAGCAGTTCCATTTCACACGAGCAGTACTTC. It yields the protein CASSSISHEQYF.

V gene TRBV7-8 combines with J gene TRBJ2-5, with D unresolved. Germline V gene lookup returns CDR1 SGHVS and CDR2 FQNEAQ. The CDR3 has 15 residues. V was cut by 5 bases and J by 4 bases, with 17 bases left in between. The CDR3 nucleotides read TGTGCCAGCAGCGTCTATCTCTTTGAATCAGAGACCCAGTACTTC. Its translation: CASSVYLFESETQYF.

The chain uses TRBV30 and TRBJ2-3, with D unresolved. Germline lookup yields CDR1 GTSNPN and CDR2 SVGIG (reference sequence). Trimming shortened V by 4 bases and J by 1 base, and 12 bases separated the two germline ends. The CDR3 has 14 amino acids. The CDR3 sequence: CAWNVQGRTDTQYF. The CDR3 region has the DNA TGTGCCTGGAACGTCCAAGGCCGCACAGATACGCAGTATTTT.

The chain employs TRBV5-1 and TRBJ2-7; either TRBD1 or TRBD2 may fit D (6 bases each). CDR3 length: 14 residues. Deletions cut 4 bases from V and 2 bases from J, with 13 bases between. The germline gives CDR1 SGHRS, CDR2 YFSETQ. The CDR3 sequence is CASSPGDTTYEQYF. The CDR3 DNA is TGCGCCAGCAGCCCGGGGGACACTACCTACGAGCAGTACTTC.

The V and J genes are TRBV7-9 and TRBJ1-2; 7 bases agree with TRBD1. Germline values: CDR1 SEHNR, CDR2 FQNEAQ (reference sequence). This CDR3 is built from 14 residues. V dropped 1 base and J dropped 8; count of bases not matched to a gene: 7. The CDR3 coding sequence is TGTGCCAGCAGCTTAGGAACAGGGGCAAGGGGCTACACCTTC. Its protein is CASSLGTGARGYTF. The whole variable domain, filled in from reference TRBV7-9 and TRBJ1-2, reads DTGVSQNPRHKITKRGQNVTFRCDPISEHNRLYWYRQTLGQGPEFLTYFQNEAQLEKSRLLSDRFSAERPKGSFSTLEIQRTEQGDSAMYLCASSLGTGARGYTFGSGTRLTVV.

As regards this clone: Sequence at one end of the junction differs from germline and may be a read error. The CDR3 loop is CPSHRDIYEQYF. The CDR3 DNA reads as TGTCCTTCTCACCGGGACATCTACGAGCAGTACTTC. The chain is built from TRBV4-1 and TRBJ2-7, with D possibly being TRBD1 (6 bases). From germline, CDR1 is MGHRA and CDR2 YSYEKL. This CDR3 region has 12 residues.

The genes are TRBV10-3 and TRBJ1-1; D is possibly TRBD1 (5 bases). The CDR3 runs to 14 residues. Germline V lookup: CDR1 ENHRY, CDR2 SYGVKD. The V end was cut by 4 bases, the J end by 4 bases, with 13 bases between. The CDR3: CAISGTTGGTEAFF. The DNA of the CDR3 is TGTGCCATCAGTGGGACAACTGGGGGCACTGAAGCTTTCTTT.

This chain joins TRBV7-9 and TRBJ1-4; 9 positions agree with TRBD1. Germline CDR1 is SEHNR and CDR2 is FQNEAQ (reference sequence). V lost 5 bases and J lost 5; bases outside the gene matches: 6. The CDR3 loop spans 15 amino acids. The CDR3 DNA reads TGTGCCAGCAGCGGGTGGGACAGGGAGAATGAAAAACTGTTTTTT. Encoded protein: CASSGWDRENEKLFF.

CDR3 DNA: TGTGCCAGCAGCTTACCGGGACTAGCGGGCTCAGATACGCAGTATTTT. Protein: CASSLPGLAGSDTQYF. The genes are TRBV7-9 and TRBJ2-3; the match to TRBD2 covers 12 bases. In germline, CDR1 is SEHNR, CDR2 FQNEAQ (reference sequence). The CDR3 totals 16 residues. The J segment lost 4 bases and the V segment lost 2 bases, leaving 4 bases of the junction unmatched.

The chain carries TRBV7-2 and TRBJ2-7; TRBD2 matches at 16 bases. This CDR3 has 17 residues. Per the germline V gene, CDR1 is SGHTA and CDR2 is FQGNSA. V shed 4 bases and J 6 bases; nucleotides not matched to a gene: 9. The CDR3 protein is CASSSQGTSGRAGEQYF. Written as DNA, the CDR3 is TGTGCCAGCAGCTCCCAAGGGACTAGCGGGAGGGCCGGCGAGCAGTACTTC.

This chain connects TRBV29-1 to TRBJ1-2; TRBD1 matches 8 bases. The CDR3 covers 14 residues. Unmatched junction bases numbered 11, after V lost 3 bases and J lost 8 bases. Germline CDR1 reads SQVTM; CDR2 reads ANQGSEA. The CDR3 protein is CSVDKPGQDLGYTF. In DNA form, the CDR3 reads TGCAGCGTTGATAAACCGGGACAGGATCTGGGCTACACCTTC.

The CDR3 DNA reads as TGTGCCAGTAACAAATGGGGCAATGGAAACACCATATATTTT. This sequence encodes CASNKWGNGNTIYF. The chain combines TRBV19 with TRBJ1-3; tentatively, D is TRBD1 (5 bases). V lost 7 bases to trimming and J lost 3 bases, with 13 bases between them. The germline CDR1 and CDR2 sequences are LNHDA and SQIVND (reference sequence). This CDR3 has 14 amino acids.

This chain connects TRBV28 to TRBJ2-1; D is unclear. This CDR3 has 13 amino acids. Per the germline V gene, CDR1 is MDHEN and CDR2 is SYDVKM. V was cut by 5 bases and J by 7 bases, with 12 bases left in between. CDR3 bases: TGTGCCAGCAGTCCACCTAGTACAAATGAGCAGTTCTTC. Protein sequence: CASSPPSTNEQFF.